These 32 T cell receptor beta chains came from one sample sequenced in a study of blood T cell repertoires in COVID-19. TCRdb's copy holds only in-frame clones and misses some; the assay was immunoSEQ multiplex PCR. The profile shows 250,000 to 350,000 clones, around 85% of them singletons. Sequencing was performed on peripheral blood. The origin of the receptors is a human donor with COVID-19, enrolled during active disease. The donor label of this sample is uncertain.

This chain connects TRBV5-4 to TRBJ2-6; no definite D call. From germline, CDR1 is SGHNT and CDR2 YYREEE (reference sequence). This CDR3 has 14 amino acids. V was shortened by 3 bases and J by 0 bases, with 4 bases between the two germline ends. CDR3 amino acids: CASSSFSGANVLTF. The CDR3 coding sequence is TGTGCCAGCAGCTCATTCTCTGGGGCCAACGTCCTGACTTTC.

In this sample, this clone turned up once. This chain links TRBV6-5 with TRBJ2-1; 9 nucleotides line up with TRBD2. Germline V lookup: CDR1 MNHEY, CDR2 SVGAGI. CDR3 length: 15 residues. The V segment lost 5 bases and the J segment 7 bases; nucleotides outside the gene matches: 9. CDR3 sequence (DNA): TGTGCCAGCAGTAGACCGGCGGGAGGGCCTAATGAGCAGTTCTTC. As protein: CASSRPAGGPNEQFF.

The chain uses TRBV29-1 and TRBJ1-1; maybe TRBD1 (5 bases). The CDR3 has 12 residues. Trimming stripped 7 bases from V and 4 bases from J, with 13 bases between. From germline, CDR1 is SQVTM and CDR2 ANQGSEA. CDR3 DNA sequence: TGCAGCGCCCGACAGTCGGCCACTGAAGCTTTCTTT. This sequence encodes CSARQSATEAFF.

The V and J genes are TRBV5-6 and TRBJ2-5; D perhaps matches TRBD2 (5 bases). The CDR3 spans 14 residues. Germline lookup yields CDR1 SGHDT and CDR2 YYEEEE. Between the trimmed V and J ends, which lost 1 base and 5 bases, there was a span of 12 bases. The CDR3 reads CASSLTGSRETQYF. The CDR3 DNA is TGTGCCAGCAGCTTGACGGGGAGTAGGGAGACCCAGTACTTC.

J is TRBJ2-7 and V is TRBV19, with 8 bases lining up with TRBD1. The germline V gene encodes CDR1 LNHDA and CDR2 SQIVND (reference sequence). The CDR3 loop spans 18 amino acids. J was trimmed by 1 base and V by 4 bases; bases with no gene match: 15. DNA for the CDR3: TGTGCCAGTAGTAGGGGGATCTTGAGACAGGGGACTTCCTACGAGCAGTACTTC. It yields the protein CASSRGILRQGTSYEQYF.

This rearrangement joins TRBV19 to TRBJ1-2; D ambiguous. Germline loops: CDR1 LNHDA, CDR2 SQIVND (reference sequence). V lost 7 bases and J 4 bases, leaving 22 bases between the germline ends. The CDR3 length is 16 residues. The CDR3 sequence is CASTKIKADKSYGYTF. CDR3 nucleotides: TGTGCCAGTACTAAAATTAAAGCTGACAAAAGCTATGGCTACACCTTC.

The rearrangement uses TRBV19 and TRBJ2-3; D unresolved. The CDR3 sequence is 14 residues long. V was trimmed by 1 base and J by 0 bases, leaving 5 bases between them. Germline assignment: CDR1 LNHDA and CDR2 SQIVND (reference sequence). This CDR3 reads CASSIVGSTDTQYF. Written as DNA, the CDR3 is TGTGCCAGTAGTATAGTTGGCAGCACAGATACGCAGTATTTT.

The chain has TRBV24-1 and TRBJ2-7, with a possible D match to TRBD2 (5 bases). The V and J ends lost 0 bases and 5 bases respectively, with 19 bases between them. This CDR3 has 17 amino acids. Germline-derived CDR1 and CDR2 are KGHDR and SFDVKD. This CDR3 reads CATSDLGPSGARDEQYF. The CDR3 bases are TGTGCCACCAGTGATTTGGGCCCCAGTGGAGCGCGGGACGAGCAGTACTTC.

This chain joins TRBV27 and TRBJ2-7; the match to TRBD2 covers 10 bases. V lost 8 bases, J lost 6 bases, and 13 bases stayed unmatched. The CDR3 sequence is 15 residues long. Per germline, CDR1 MNHEY and CDR2 SMNVEV (reference sequence). The CDR3 reads CASVLLAGATREQYF. The CDR3 DNA follows: TGTGCCAGCGTACTTCTAGCGGGAGCAACGCGCGAGCAGTACTTC.

This clone was recorded once. The J gene is TRBJ2-1, the V gene TRBV30; D is unresolved. Germline CDR1 and CDR2: GTSNPN and SVGIG (reference sequence). The CDR3 runs 11 residues. The CDR3 bases are TGTAACTCCTTGGTATACAATGAGCAGTTCTTC. As protein: CNSLVYNEQFF. Looking up the rest from reference TRBV30 and TRBJ2-1 gives the full variable domain: SQTIHQWPATLVQPVGSPLSLECTVEGTSNPNLYWYRQAAGRGLQLLFYSVGIGQISSEVPQNLSASRPQDRQFILSSKKLLLSDSGFYLCNSLVYNEQFFGPGTRLTVL.

CDR3 in DNA: TGTGCCAGCAGTTACTCGACTTTTCGTTCGGGGGGACGACAGTACTTC. Amino acids: CASSYSTFRSGGRQYF. V gene TRBV6-2 or TRBV6-3 combines with J gene TRBJ2-7; 7 bases match TRBD2. Germline V CDR1 and CDR2: MNHEY, SVGEGT. The CDR3 extends over 16 amino acids. J was trimmed by 10 bases and V by 0 bases; bases with no gene match: 15.

The CDR3 reads CASSSKQGPTEAFF. The CDR3 DNA reads TGTGCCAGCAGCTCTAAACAGGGACCCACTGAAGCTTTCTTT. This rearrangement joins TRBV5-4 to TRBJ1-1; D may be TRBD1 (6 bases). CDR1 SGHNT and CDR2 YYREEE come from the germline V gene (reference sequence). The CDR3 runs to 14 residues. Trimming took off 3 bases at V and 4 bases at J, with 13 bases between the two ends.

V is TRBV19 and J is TRBJ1-5, with no clear D. Germline V lookup: CDR1 LNHDA, CDR2 SQIVND (reference sequence). The CDR3 contains 13 residues. Trimming removed 10 bases from V and 2 bases from J, with 12 bases in between. The CDR3: CATRFGGNQPQHF. The CDR3 bases are TGTGCCACCAGATTCGGGGGCAATCAGCCCCAGCATTTT.

The rearrangement links TRBV19 to TRBJ2-1; 8 bases align to TRBD2. With V trimmed by 5 bases and J by 10 bases, 7 bases remained unmatched. Per the germline V gene, CDR1 is LNHDA and CDR2 is SQIVND (reference sequence). The CDR3 spans 13 residues. CDR3 sequence: CASSSTSGGEQFF. The CDR3 nucleotides read TGTGCCAGTAGTTCCACCTCGGGAGGGGAGCAGTTCTTC.

The genes are TRBV27 and TRBJ2-7, with D maybe TRBD1 (6 bases). Trimming pared 5 bases from V and 4 bases from J, leaving 12 bases between. The CDR3 totals 13 residues. The germline V gene encodes CDR1 MNHEY and CDR2 SMNVEV (reference sequence). DNA for the CDR3: TGTGCCAGCAGTCGACCACAGGGTTACGAGCAGTACTTC. This gives the protein CASSRPQGYEQYF.

The rearrangement uses TRBV6-4 and TRBJ2-3; D is unresolved. Germline V lookup: CDR1 MRHNA, CDR2 SNTAGT. This CDR3 comprises 14 residues. The V end was cut by 0 bases, the J end by 6 bases, with 10 bases between. In DNA form, the CDR3 reads TGTGCCAGCAGTGACTCGGGCCAATGGGATACGCAGTATTTT. Translation gives CASSDSGQWDTQYF.

CDR3 amino acids: CASSDRTGNYGYTF. CDR3 bases: TGTGCCAGTAGTGACCGGACGGGAAACTATGGCTACACCTTC. The chain links TRBV19 to TRBJ1-2; D call uncertain. CDR3 size: 14 residues. Germline loops: CDR1 LNHDA, CDR2 SQIVND (reference sequence). V lost 5 bases and J 2 bases, leaving 12 bases between the germline ends.

The chain is built from TRBV11-2 and TRBJ1-3; D possibly corresponds to TRBD1 (5 bases). The CDR3 length is 15 residues. Trimming stripped 5 bases from V and 0 bases from J, with 11 bases between. Per germline, CDR1 SGHAT and CDR2 FQNNGV. CDR3 amino acids: CASSEGTSSGNTIYF. Written as DNA, the CDR3 is TGTGCCAGCAGCGAAGGGACTTCCTCTGGAAACACCATATATTTT.

CDR3 in amino acids: CASSPDRGISNEQFF. Here the CDR3 DNA reads TGTGCCAGCAGCCCGGACAGAGGAATAAGCAATGAGCAGTTCTTC. The V gene is TRBV6-2 or TRBV6-3, the J gene TRBJ2-1; tentative D call: TRBD1 (6 bases). From germline, CDR1 is MNHEY and CDR2 SVGEGT. The CDR3 runs to 15 residues. The V end was cut by 6 bases, the J end by 6 bases, with 18 bases between.

The V and J genes are TRBV27 and TRBJ1-5, with D maybe TRBD1 (5 bases). Germline CDR1 MNHEY, CDR2 SMNVEV (reference sequence). The CDR3 has 13 residues. V was cut by 4 bases and J by 7 bases, with 11 bases left in between. The CDR3 nucleotides are TGTGCCAGCAGTTCCCAGGGAAGGCAGCCCCAGCATTTT. Residues: CASSSQGRQPQHF.

The V and J genes are TRBV19 and TRBJ1-2; TRBD1 matches 10 bases. The CDR3 is 18 residues long. V lost 7 bases and J lost 6; bases outside the gene matches: 20. Germline assignment: CDR1 LNHDA and CDR2 SQIVND (reference sequence). The DNA of the CDR3 is TGTGCCAGTACCGATCGGGTCCAGAGAGGGACAGGGGCGAATGGCTACACCTTC. It is translated as CASTDRVQRGTGANGYTF.

The genes are TRBV27 and TRBJ1-2, with no clear D. Germline V lookup: CDR1 MNHEY, CDR2 SMNVEV (reference sequence). The V end lost 3 bases, the J end lost 7 bases, and 9 bases lay between the germline ends. The CDR3 spans 12 residues. CDR3 sequence (DNA): TGTGCCAGCAGTTTGAGCGGTGCTGGCTACACCTTC. This codes for CASSLSGAGYTF.

The chain couples TRBV28 to TRBJ1-6; unclear D gene. The V and J ends lost 4 bases and 7 bases respectively, with 17 bases between them. Germline V gene data show CDR1 as MDHEN and CDR2 as SYDVKM. The CDR3 runs 16 residues. CDR3 region: CASSSREGTPNSPLHF. DNA of the CDR3: TGTGCCAGCAGTTCTCGGGAGGGAACCCCCAATTCACCCCTCCACTTT.

The chain couples TRBV19 to TRBJ2-1, with TRBD2 matching over 8 bases. Germline lookup yields CDR1 LNHDA and CDR2 SQIVND (reference sequence). V dropped 6 bases and J dropped 2; count of bases not matched to a gene: 9. The CDR3 has 16 amino acids. The CDR3 reads CASRTLLADTYNEQFF. Here the CDR3 DNA reads TGTGCCAGTAGGACACTACTAGCGGACACCTACAATGAGCAGTTCTTC.

V usage is TRBV6-5 and J usage is TRBJ1-1; D not resolved. V was pared by 10 bases and J by 3 bases, with 15 bases between. CDR3 length equals 13 residues. Germline V gene data show CDR1 as MNHEY and CDR2 as SVGAGI. CDR3 sequence reads: CATQRKEDTEAFF. The CDR3 nucleotides are TGTGCCACCCAACGGAAGGAGGACACTGAAGCTTTCTTT.

This clone was found many times. The chain uses TRBV30 and TRBJ1-6; 7 bases are a match to TRBD1. Trimming at V came to 7 bases and at J to 8 bases, leaving 8 bases not matched to a gene. The germline gives CDR1 GTSNPN, CDR2 SVGIG (reference sequence). The CDR3 contains 13 residues. CDR3 protein: CALTGTAYSPLHF. For the CDR3, the DNA is TGTGCCTTGACCGGGACAGCTTATTCACCCCTCCACTTT.

V usage is TRBV28 and J usage is TRBJ2-7, with TRBD2 matching 11 bases. Germline CDR1 reads MDHEN; CDR2 reads SYDVKM. The CDR3 loop spans 15 amino acids. V was clipped by 6 bases and J by 2 bases; unmatched bases: 6. The DNA for the CDR3 is TGTGCCAGCAGACTACTAGCGGGGGATACCTACGAGCAGTACTTC. As protein: CASRLLAGDTYEQYF.

The rearrangement joins TRBV4-1 to TRBJ2-7; 7 bases line up with TRBD2. The CDR3 is 14 amino acids. Germline CDR1 reads MGHRA; CDR2 reads YSYEKL. Unmatched junction bases numbered 5, after V lost 2 bases and J lost 4 bases. CDR3 sequence (DNA): TGCGCCAGCAGCCAATTCGGGAGGAGGTACGAGCAGTACTTC. Translated: CASSQFGRRYEQYF.

This clone is a singleton in its sample. The chain links TRBV11-2 to TRBJ2-3, with TRBD1 matching 8 bases. This CDR3 contains 16 residues. Per the germline V gene, CDR1 is SGHAT and CDR2 is FQNNGV. With V trimmed by 6 bases and J by 0 bases, 8 bases remained unmatched. In DNA, the CDR3 is TGTGCCAGCAGTTACGACAGGGGACTTAGCACAGATACGCAGTATTTT. Its translation is CASSYDRGLSTDTQYF.

The gene calls are TRBV6-5 and TRBJ2-1; maybe TRBD1 (5 bases). The CDR3 extends over 13 amino acids. Trimming cost V 7 bases and J 5 bases, with 12 bases left between them. Germline V lookup: CDR1 MNHEY, CDR2 SVGAGI. This CDR3 reads CASTRSRDNEQFF. DNA for the CDR3: TGTGCCAGCACTCGAAGCAGGGACAATGAGCAGTTCTTC.

The chain links TRBV11-2 to TRBJ2-7, with a possible D match to TRBD2 (7 bases). The germline V gene encodes CDR1 SGHAT and CDR2 FQNNGV. This CDR3 region has 15 residues. The V end lost 3 bases, the J end lost 3 bases, and 15 bases lay between the germline ends. The CDR3 nucleotides are TGTGCCAGCAGCTTTCGGGGGGCGGGTGTCTACGAGCAGTACTTC. It yields the protein CASSFRGAGVYEQYF. The full variable domain, with the rest looked up from reference TRBV11-2 and TRBJ2-7, is EAGVAQSPRYKIIEKRQSVAFWCNPISGHATLYWYQQILGQGPKLLIQFQNNGVVDDSQLPKDRFSAERLKGVDSTLKIQPAKLEDSAVYLCASSFRGAGVYEQYFGPGTRLTVT.

This chain links TRBV7-9 with TRBJ1-6, with D perhaps TRBD1 (6 bases). This CDR3 region has 15 residues. Trimming stripped 2 bases from V and 6 bases from J, with 11 bases between. CDR1 is SEHNR and CDR2 is FQNEAQ in the germline V gene (reference sequence). The CDR3 coding sequence is TGTGCCAGCAGCTTATCGGGACAACCTAATTCACCCCTCCACTTT. Translating gives CASSLSGQPNSPLHF.